What follows are 2 T cell receptor beta chains derived from one specimen sequenced in a study of a mutant IDH1 vaccine in newly diagnosed glioma. Assay used: immunoSEQ multiplex PCR; TCRdb lists only in-frame clones, some missing. The sample holds some 52,000 clones, around 90% seen once. Regarding time point: week 11, during vaccination. A 20-mer mutant IDH1 peptide at 300 ug was injected subcutaneously with topical imiquimod. The antigens of these receptors remain unknown. Sequencing was performed on PBMCs, taken from a glioma patient whose treatment included an IDH1 peptide vaccine. These receptors were obtained from a middle-aged man with glioma.

V is TRBV29-1 and J is TRBJ2-5, with 9 bases lining up with TRBD2. The V and J ends lost 3 bases and 0 bases, in that order; junction bases with no gene match: 2. The CDR3 loop spans 14 amino acids. Germline CDR1 reads SQVTM; CDR2 reads ANQGSEA. CDR3 sequence reads: CSVDLAGYQETQYF. Here the CDR3 DNA reads TGCAGCGTTGATCTAGCGGGGTACCAAGAGACCCAGTACTTC.

This rearrangement joins TRBV4-3 to TRBJ1-1, with D unclear. The CDR3 length is 15 residues. Per germline, CDR1 LGHNA and CDR2 YSLEER. V dropped 4 bases and J dropped 3 bases, with 15 bases sitting between them. CDR3 nucleotides: TGCGCCAGCAGCCGGTCCCTGGGGTTTGACACTGAAGCTTTCTTT. This translates into CASSRSLGFDTEAFF.